This T cell receptor (beta chain) derives from a study of cytomegalovirus exposure and HLA in healthy donors. The CDR3 sequence is 14 residues long. Per germline, CDR1 MNHEY and CDR2 SVGAGI. Trimming stripped 0 bases from V and 2 bases from J, with 8 bases between. A multiplex PCR was run with 60 Vbeta primers and 13 Jbeta primers. Data came from immunoSEQ multiplex PCR; TCRdb stores just in-frame clones and leaves some out. Of tens of thousands of clones listed, 78% are singletons. This clone turned up a few times. Its target is unknown. Whole-study results and caveats: Immune exposure data for these donors was limited to CMV serostatus. In all likelihood, a cluster of highly shared sequence variants was a sequencing artifact. In a later analysis, HLA-associated beta chains showed higher expansion and lower generation probabilities than comparable chains. Rare TCR sequences dominated, though some public TCRs recurred in many donors.

The J gene is TRBJ2-7, the V gene TRBV6-5; D might be TRBD1 (5 bases). The clonotype comes from a male donor in good health and CMV-seropositive. Input material: PBMCs. The CDR3 DNA follows: TGTGCCAGCAGTTACTCGCAGGGAACCTACGAGCAGTACTTC. This translates into CASSYSQGTYEQYF.